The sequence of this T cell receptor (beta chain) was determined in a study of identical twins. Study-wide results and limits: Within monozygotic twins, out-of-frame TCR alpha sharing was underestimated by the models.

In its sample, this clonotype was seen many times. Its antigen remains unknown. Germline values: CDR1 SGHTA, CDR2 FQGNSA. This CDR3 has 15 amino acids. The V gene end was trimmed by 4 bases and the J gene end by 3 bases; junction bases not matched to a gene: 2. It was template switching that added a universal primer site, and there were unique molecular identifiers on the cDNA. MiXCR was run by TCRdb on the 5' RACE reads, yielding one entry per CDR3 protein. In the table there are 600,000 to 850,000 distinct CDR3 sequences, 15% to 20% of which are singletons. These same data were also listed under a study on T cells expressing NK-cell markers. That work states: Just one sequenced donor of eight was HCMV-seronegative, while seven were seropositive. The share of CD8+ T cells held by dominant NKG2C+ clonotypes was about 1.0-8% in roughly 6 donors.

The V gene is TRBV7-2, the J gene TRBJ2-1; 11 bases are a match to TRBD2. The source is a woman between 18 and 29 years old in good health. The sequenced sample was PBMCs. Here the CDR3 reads CASSWTSGLYNEQFF. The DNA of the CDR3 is TGTGCCAGCAGCTGGACTAGCGGGCTCTACAATGAGCAGTTCTTC.